This T cell receptor beta chain was profiled in a study of T cell repertoires in cytomegalovirus infection. Study-wide points: Accumulated public TCR beta family frequency recognized individuals carrying CMV together with the relevant HLA. The response measured ex vivo was dominated by TCR beta clonotypes (HLA-C-restricted and CMV-specific).

As regards this clonotype: What it binds is unknown.

TCRdb re-called the reads through MiXCR, storing one row per CDR3 protein. The data show approximately 140,000 distinct CDR3 sequences, 5% to 6.5% seen once. Per the germline V gene, CDR1 is SEHNR and CDR2 is FQNEAQ (reference sequence). The CDR3 is 15 amino acids. J lost 5 bases, V lost 3 bases, and 5 bases had no gene match. This chain connects TRBV7-9 to TRBJ1-5; 9 bases line up with TRBD1. Specimen: PBMCs. The receptor comes from a human donor in good health (CMV status not recorded). Some clones in this sample may be carry-over from other donors' samples. The CDR3 spells CASSLGDRVDQPQHF. The CDR3, as DNA: TGTGCCAGCAGCTTGGGGGACAGGGTGGATCAGCCCCAGCATTTT. The whole variable domain, remainder taken from reference TRBV7-9 and TRBJ1-5, is DTGVSQNPRHKITKRGQNVTFRCDPISEHNRLYWYRQTLGQGPEFLTYFQNEAQLEKSRLLSDRFSAERPKGSFSTLEIQRTEQGDSAMYLCASSLGDRVDQPQHFGDGTRLSIL.